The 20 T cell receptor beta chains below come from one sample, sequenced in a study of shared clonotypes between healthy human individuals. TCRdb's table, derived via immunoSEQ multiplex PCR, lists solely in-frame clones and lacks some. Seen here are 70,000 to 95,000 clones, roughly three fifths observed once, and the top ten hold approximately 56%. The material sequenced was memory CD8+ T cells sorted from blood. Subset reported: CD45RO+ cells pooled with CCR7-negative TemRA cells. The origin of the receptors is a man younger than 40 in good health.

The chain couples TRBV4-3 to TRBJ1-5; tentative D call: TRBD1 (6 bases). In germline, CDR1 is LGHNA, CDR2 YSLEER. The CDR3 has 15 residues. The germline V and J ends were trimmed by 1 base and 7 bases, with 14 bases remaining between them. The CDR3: CASSQALRDKQPQHF. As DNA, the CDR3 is TGCGCCAGCAGCCAAGCTCTCCGGGACAAACAGCCCCAGCATTTT.

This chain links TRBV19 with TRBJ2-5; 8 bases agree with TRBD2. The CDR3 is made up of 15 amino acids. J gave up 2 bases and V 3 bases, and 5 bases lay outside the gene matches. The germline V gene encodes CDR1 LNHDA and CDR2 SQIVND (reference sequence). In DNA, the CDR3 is TGTGCCAGTAGTATGCTAGCGGGCCTTCAAGAGACCCAGTACTTC. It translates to CASSMLAGLQETQYF.

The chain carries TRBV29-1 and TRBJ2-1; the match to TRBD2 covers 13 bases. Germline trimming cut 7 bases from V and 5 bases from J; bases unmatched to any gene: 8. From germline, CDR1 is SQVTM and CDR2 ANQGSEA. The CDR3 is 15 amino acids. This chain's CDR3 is CSARTSGSANNEQFF. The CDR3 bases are TGCAGCGCGAGGACTAGCGGGAGTGCCAACAATGAGCAGTTCTTC.

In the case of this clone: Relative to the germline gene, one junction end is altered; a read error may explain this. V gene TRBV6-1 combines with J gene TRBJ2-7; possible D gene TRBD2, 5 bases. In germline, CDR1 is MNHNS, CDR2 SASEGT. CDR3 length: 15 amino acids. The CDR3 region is CAISEEAGFSYEQYF. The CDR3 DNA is TGTGCCATCAGTGAGGAGGCGGGTTTCTCTTACGAGCAGTACTTC.

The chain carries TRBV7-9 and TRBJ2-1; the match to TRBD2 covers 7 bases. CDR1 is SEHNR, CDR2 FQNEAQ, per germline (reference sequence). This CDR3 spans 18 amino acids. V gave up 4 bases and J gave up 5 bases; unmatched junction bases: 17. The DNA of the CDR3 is TGTGCCAGCAGCTCGTTAGCGGGTATCGTCGCTTTGCACAATGAGCAGTTCTTC. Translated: CASSSLAGIVALHNEQFF.

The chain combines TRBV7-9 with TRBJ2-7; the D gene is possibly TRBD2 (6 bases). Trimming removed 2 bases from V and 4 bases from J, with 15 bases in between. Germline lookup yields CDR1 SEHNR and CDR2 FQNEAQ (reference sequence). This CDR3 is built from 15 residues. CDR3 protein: CASSLNSGATYEQYF. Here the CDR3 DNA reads TGTGCCAGCAGCTTAAATTCGGGAGCGACTTACGAGCAGTACTTC.

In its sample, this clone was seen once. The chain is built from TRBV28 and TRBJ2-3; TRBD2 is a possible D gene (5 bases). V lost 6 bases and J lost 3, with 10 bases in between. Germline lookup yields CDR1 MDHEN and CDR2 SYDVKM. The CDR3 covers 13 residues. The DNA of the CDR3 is TGTGCCAGCAGGGAAGGAGGAACAGATACGCAGTATTTT. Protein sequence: CASREGGTDTQYF.

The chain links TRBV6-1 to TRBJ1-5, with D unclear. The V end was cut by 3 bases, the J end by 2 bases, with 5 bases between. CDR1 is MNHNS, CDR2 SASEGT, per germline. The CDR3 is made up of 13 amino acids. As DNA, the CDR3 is TGTGCCAGCAGTGAGGTCCGCAATCAGCCCCAGCATTTT. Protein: CASSEVRNQPQHF.

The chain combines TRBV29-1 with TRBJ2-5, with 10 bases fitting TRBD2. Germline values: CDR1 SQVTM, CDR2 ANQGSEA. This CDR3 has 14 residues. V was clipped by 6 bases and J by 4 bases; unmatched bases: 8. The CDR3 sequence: CSVSKAGGLETQYF. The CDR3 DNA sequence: TGCAGCGTAAGCAAAGCGGGAGGGTTAGAGACCCAGTACTTC.

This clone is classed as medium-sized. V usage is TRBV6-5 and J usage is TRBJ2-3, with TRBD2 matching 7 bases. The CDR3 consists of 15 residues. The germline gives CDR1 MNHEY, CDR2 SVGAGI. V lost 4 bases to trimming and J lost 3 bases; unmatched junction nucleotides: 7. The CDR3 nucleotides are TGTGCCAGCAGTTCGGGCCTAGCGGTTACAGATACGCAGTATTTT. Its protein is CASSSGLAVTDTQYF.

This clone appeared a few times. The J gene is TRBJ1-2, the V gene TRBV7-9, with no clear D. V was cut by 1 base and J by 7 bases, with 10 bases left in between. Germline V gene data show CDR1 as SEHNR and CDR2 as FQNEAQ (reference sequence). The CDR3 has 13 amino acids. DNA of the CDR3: TGTGCCAGCAGCTTAGATCTACACCTTGGCTACACCTTC. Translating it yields CASSLDLHLGYTF.

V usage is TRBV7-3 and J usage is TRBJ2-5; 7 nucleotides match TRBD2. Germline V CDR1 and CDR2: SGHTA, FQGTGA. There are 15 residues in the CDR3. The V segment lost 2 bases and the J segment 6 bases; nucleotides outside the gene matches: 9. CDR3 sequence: CASSLGAGVGQTQYF. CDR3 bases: TGTGCCAGCAGCTTAGGGGCGGGAGTGGGTCAGACCCAGTACTTC.

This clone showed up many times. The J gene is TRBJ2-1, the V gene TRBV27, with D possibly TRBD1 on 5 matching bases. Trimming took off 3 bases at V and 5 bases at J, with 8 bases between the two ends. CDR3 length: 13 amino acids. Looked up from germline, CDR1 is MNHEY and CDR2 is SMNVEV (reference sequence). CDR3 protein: CASSFQGDNEQFF. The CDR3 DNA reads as TGTGCCAGCAGTTTCCAGGGCGACAATGAGCAGTTCTTC.

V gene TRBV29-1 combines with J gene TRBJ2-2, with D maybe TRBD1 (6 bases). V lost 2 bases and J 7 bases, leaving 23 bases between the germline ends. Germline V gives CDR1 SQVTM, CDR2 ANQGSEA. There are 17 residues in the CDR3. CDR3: CSVESWDTATTGGELFF. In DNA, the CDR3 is TGCAGCGTTGAATCCTGGGACACCGCCACTACGGGCGGGGAGCTGTTTTTT.

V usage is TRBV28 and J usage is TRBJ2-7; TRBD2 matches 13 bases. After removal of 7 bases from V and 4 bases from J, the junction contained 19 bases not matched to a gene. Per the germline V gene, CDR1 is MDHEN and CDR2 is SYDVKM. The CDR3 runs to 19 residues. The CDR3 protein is CASNPKERKSTSGRYEQYF. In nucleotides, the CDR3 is TGTGCCAGCAACCCCAAGGAGAGGAAGTCGACTAGCGGGAGGTACGAGCAGTACTTC. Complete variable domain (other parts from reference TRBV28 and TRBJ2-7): DVKVTQSSRYLVKRTGEKVFLECVQDMDHENMFWYRQDPGLGLRLIYFSYDVKMKEKGDIPEGYSVSREKKERFSLILESASTNQTSMYLCASNPKERKSTSGRYEQYFGPGTRLTVT.

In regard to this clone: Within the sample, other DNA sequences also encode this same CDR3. The CDR3 sequence is CASSSPGQGVYEQYF. The CDR3 nucleotides are TGTGCCAGCAGCTCTCCGGGACAGGGTGTTTACGAGCAGTACTTC. J is TRBJ2-7 and V is TRBV5-4, with TRBD1 matching over 9 bases. This CDR3 is built from 15 residues. Unmatched junction bases numbered 8, after V lost 3 bases and J lost 4 bases. Germline V gene lookup returns CDR1 SGHNT and CDR2 YYREEE (reference sequence).

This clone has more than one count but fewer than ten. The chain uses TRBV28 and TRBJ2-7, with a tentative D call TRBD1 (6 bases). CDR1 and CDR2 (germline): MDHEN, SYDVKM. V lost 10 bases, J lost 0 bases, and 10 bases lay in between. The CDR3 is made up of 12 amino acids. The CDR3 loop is CATRDNSYEQYF. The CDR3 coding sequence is TGTGCCACCCGGGACAACTCCTACGAGCAGTACTTC.

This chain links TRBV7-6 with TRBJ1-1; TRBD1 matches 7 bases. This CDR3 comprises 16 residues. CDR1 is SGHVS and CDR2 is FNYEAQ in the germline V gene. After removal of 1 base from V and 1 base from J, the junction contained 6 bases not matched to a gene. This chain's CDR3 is CASSLEWAGGNTEAFF. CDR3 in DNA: TGTGCCAGCAGCTTAGAATGGGCAGGGGGGAACACTGAAGCTTTCTTT.

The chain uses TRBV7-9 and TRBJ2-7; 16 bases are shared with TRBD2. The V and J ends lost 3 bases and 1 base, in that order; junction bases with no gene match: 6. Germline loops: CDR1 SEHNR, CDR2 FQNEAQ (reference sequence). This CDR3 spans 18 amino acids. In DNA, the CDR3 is TGTGCCAGCAGCTTTGAGGGACTAGCGGGAGGGAGGTCCTACGAGCAGTACTTC. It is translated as CASSFEGLAGGRSYEQYF.

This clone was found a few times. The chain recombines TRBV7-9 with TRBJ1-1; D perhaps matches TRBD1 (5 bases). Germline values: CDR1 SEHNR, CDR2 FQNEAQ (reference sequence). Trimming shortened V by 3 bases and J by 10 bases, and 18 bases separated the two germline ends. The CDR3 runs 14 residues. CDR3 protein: CASSFLSRDQGAFF. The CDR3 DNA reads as TGTGCCAGCAGCTTTCTCTCCAGGGATCAGGGAGCTTTCTTT.